These 8 T cell receptor beta chains were all obtained from the same sample, sequenced in a study of shared clonotypes between healthy human individuals. Profiling relied on immunoSEQ multiplex PCR, and the TCRdb table lists in-frame clones only, not all of them. The sample yields approximately 1.9 million clones, over 85% seen once. Naive CD8 cells were CD45RO-negative, positively selected for CCR7, excluding terminally differentiated effector memory CD45RA+ cells. Specimen: naive CD8+ T cells from PBMCs. The receptors shown here come from a man younger than 30 in good health. Some clones in this sample may be carry-over from other donors' samples.

The chain uses TRBV23-1 and TRBJ2-7; D is possibly TRBD2 (6 bases). TRBV23-1 is marked as an open reading frame, function uncertain. CDR3 length: 16 amino acids. The ends were cut back, 4 bases at V and 1 base at J, with 17 bases in the middle. CDR3 sequence: CASSRPPVRGSYEQYF. CDR3 nucleotides: TGCGCCAGCAGTCGCCCCCCGGTGCGGGGATCCTACGAGCAGTACTTC.

The V and J genes are TRBV14 and TRBJ1-4, with TRBD1 identical over 7 bases. Trimming at V came to 0 bases and at J to 4 bases, leaving 5 bases not matched to a gene. Germline V gene lookup returns CDR1 SGHDN and CDR2 FVKESK. This CDR3 has 16 residues. CDR3 nucleotides: TGTGCCAGCAGCCAAGAGGGACAGCGAATTAATGAAAAACTGTTTTTT. This codes for CASSQEGQRINEKLFF.

In DNA form, the CDR3 reads TGTGCCAGCAGCTTAACGGCTAGCGGGGGCGGGGAGCTGTTTTTT. As protein: CASSLTASGGGELFF. The chain combines TRBV7-6 with TRBJ2-2, with 10 bases that match TRBD2. The CDR3 runs 15 residues. The germline CDR1 and CDR2 sequences are SGHVS and FNYEAQ. V trimming: 2 bases; J trimming: 7 bases; junction bases outside the gene matches: 4.

The V and J genes are TRBV25-1 and TRBJ2-5; 10 positions match TRBD2. V shed 6 bases, J shed 3 bases, and the junction held 1 base outside the gene matches. Germline CDR1 and CDR2: MGHDK and SYGVNS. The CDR3 has 13 amino acids. CDR3 amino acids: CASSTSGKETQYF. The CDR3 nucleotides read TGTGCCAGCAGCACTAGCGGGAAAGAGACCCAGTACTTC.

The V gene is TRBV7-7, the J gene TRBJ2-5, with 14 bases identical to TRBD2. In germline, CDR1 is SSHAT, CDR2 FNYEAQ (reference sequence). V lost 3 bases and J lost 3; bases outside the gene matches: 6. CDR3 length: 17 residues. CDR3: CASSFGPGLAGEETQYF. As DNA, the CDR3 is TGTGCCAGCAGCTTCGGCCCGGGACTAGCGGGAGAAGAGACCCAGTACTTC.

The J gene is TRBJ1-4, the V gene TRBV28; no clear D. V lost 5 bases and J lost 0, with 7 bases in between. Germline CDR1 and CDR2: MDHEN and SYDVKM. This CDR3 has 14 residues. The CDR3 spells CASSDHATNEKLFF. The CDR3 DNA reads as TGTGCCAGCAGTGACCATGCAACTAATGAAAAACTGTTTTTT.

Comments on this clone: Other DNA sequences in the same sample also yield this CDR3. The V and J genes are TRBV30 and TRBJ1-1; D perhaps matches TRBD1 (5 bases). Germline V lookup: CDR1 GTSNPN, CDR2 SVGIG (reference sequence). The CDR3 loop spans 15 amino acids. V was clipped by 4 bases and J by 4 bases, with 19 bases between them. CDR3 DNA: TGTGCCTGGACCAAGGAGGGGACGGGCATCACTGAAGCTTTCTTT. Translation: CAWTKEGTGITEAFF.

This chain links TRBV11-2 with TRBJ1-2; no definite D call. Germline CDR1 is SGHAT and CDR2 is FQNNGV. Trimming stripped 5 bases from V and 5 bases from J, with 12 bases between. This CDR3 is built from 13 residues. DNA of the CDR3: TGTGCCAGCAGCCTCAGTGGGGAGTATGGCTACACCTTC. Its translation: CASSLSGEYGYTF. Combining the CDR3 with reference TRBV11-2 and TRBJ1-2 gives the whole variable domain EAGVAQSPRYKIIEKRQSVAFWCNPISGHATLYWYQQILGQGPKLLIQFQNNGVVDDSQLPKDRFSAERLKGVDSTLKIQPAKLEDSAVYLCASSLSGEYGYTFGSGTRLTVV.